Listed here are 29 T cell receptor beta chains from one sample, sequenced in a study of monozygotic twins with inflammatory bowel disease. TCRdb reprocessed the 5' RACE reads and keeps a single row for each CDR3 protein, giving no DNA. In total, the table holds tens of thousands of distinct CDR3 sequences. The sample taken for sequencing was blood. These receptors were taken from a human donor with ulcerative colitis or Crohn's disease, or a healthy co-twin of an affected twin (not recorded which).

J is TRBJ2-5 and V is TRBV3-1; TCRdb selects TRBD2, and the lack of DNA leaves this call unchecked. The germline CDR1 and CDR2 sequences are LGHDT and YNNKEL (reference sequence). CDR3 length: 15 residues. This CDR3 is CASSRRGTNQETQYF.

V and J are TRBV10-3 and TRBJ1-5; the D call from TCRdb, TRBD1, cannot be confirmed without DNA. Germline V CDR1 and CDR2: ENHRY, SYGVKD. There are 14 residues in the CDR3. The CDR3: CAISRGEGNQPQHF.

The V call is TRBV6-5, the J call TRBJ2-6. Germline CDR1 MNHEY, CDR2 SVGAGI. The CDR3 is 12 residues long. CDR3 region: CASRRGANVLTF.

The chain links TRBV14 to TRBJ1-4; the D call of TRBD1 rests on TCRdb alone, since no DNA is present to check it. In germline, CDR1 is SGHDN, CDR2 FVKESK. The CDR3 spans 15 residues. CDR3 sequence: CASSQRGRRNEKLFF.

The gene calls are TRBV5-1 and TRBJ2-5. The CDR3 has 13 residues. Germline V lookup: CDR1 SGHRS, CDR2 YFSETQ. The CDR3 protein is CASSFGPQETQYF.

This rearrangement joins TRBV11-1 to TRBJ1-1; no DNA is available, so the TRBD1 call from TCRdb remains unchecked. CDR3 length: 15 residues. CDR1 and CDR2 from the germline V gene are SGHAT and FQDESV (reference sequence). The CDR3 region is CASSRGQGGSTEAFF.

V usage is TRBV12-3 or TRBV12-4 and J usage is TRBJ2-4; as DNA is missing, the TRBD1 call by TCRdb cannot be tested. The CDR3 contains 15 residues. The CDR3 sequence is CASSLSGGAGTGQYF.

V and J are TRBV10-3 and TRBJ2-3; TCRdb's D call, TRBD2, is unchecked because there is no DNA. This CDR3 region has 15 residues. Germline-derived CDR1 and CDR2 are ENHRY and SYGVKD. CDR3 region: CAINSGLAGPDTQYF.

This sequence joins TRBV20-1 and TRBJ1-2; there is no DNA to check the TCRdb D call of TRBD1. Germline loops: CDR1 DFQATT, CDR2 SNEGSKA (reference sequence). CDR3 size: 14 residues. CDR3 sequence reads: CSALQGAGSYGYTF.

The chain joins TRBV10-3 to TRBJ2-7. The CDR3 is 12 amino acids. Germline V gene sequence: CDR1 ENHRY, CDR2 SYGVKD. CDR3 residues: CAISRDRYEQYF.

The chain combines TRBV20-1 with TRBJ2-1; no DNA is available, so the TRBD2 call from TCRdb remains unchecked. The CDR3 consists of 14 residues. The germline gives CDR1 DFQATT, CDR2 SNEGSKA (reference sequence). The CDR3 region is CSARDPRTYDEQFF.

The V and J genes are TRBV5-5 and TRBJ2-3; TCRdb reports TRBD1, a call that lacks DNA to check it against. The CDR3 consists of 16 residues. The germline CDR1 and CDR2 sequences are SGHKS and YYEKEE (reference sequence). The CDR3 region is CASSFNAVPRTDTQYF.

The J gene is TRBJ2-1, the V gene TRBV5-1; TCRdb indicates TRBD2, and absent DNA this call remains unverified. This CDR3 has 15 residues. CDR1 is SGHRS, CDR2 YFSETQ, per germline. CDR3 amino acids: CASSLVSGGANEQFF.

The chain employs TRBV29-1 and TRBJ2-7; TCRdb selects TRBD2, and the lack of DNA leaves this call unchecked. The CDR3 length is 14 residues. CDR1 and CDR2 from the germline V gene are SQVTM and ANQGSEA. The CDR3 spells CSVGRLAGGYEQYF.

The chain uses TRBV19 and TRBJ1-5. This CDR3 spans 11 amino acids. Germline V gene lookup returns CDR1 LNHDA and CDR2 SQIVND (reference sequence). The CDR3 sequence is CGSGSNQPQHF.

The CDR3 region is CASQIQMGLAGPGELFF. V and J are TRBV5-1 and TRBJ2-2; absent DNA, TCRdb's TRBD2 call cannot be checked. The germline V gene encodes CDR1 SGHRS and CDR2 YFSETQ. The CDR3 spans 17 residues.

This rearrangement joins TRBV20-1 to TRBJ2-3; TCRdb picks TRBD2, but there is no DNA to check that call. The CDR3 totals 14 residues. Germline CDR1 and CDR2: DFQATT and SNEGSKA (reference sequence). CDR3 region: CSAILGAGTDTQYF.

The J gene is TRBJ2-7, the V gene TRBV5-1; TCRdb's D call of TRBD1 is untestable without DNA. CDR1 and CDR2 from the germline V gene are SGHRS and YFSETQ. The CDR3 has 16 amino acids. CDR3: CASSQAPDTGAYEQYF. Complete variable domain (other parts from reference TRBV5-1 and TRBJ2-7): KAGVTQTPRYLIKTRGQQVTLSCSPISGHRSVSWYQQTPGQGLQFLFEYFSETQRNKGNFPGRFSGRQFSNSRSEMNVSTLELGDSALYLCASSQAPDTGAYEQYFGPGTRLTVT.

This rearrangement joins TRBV7-9 to TRBJ1-1. The CDR3 runs 12 residues. Germline CDR1 is SEHNR and CDR2 is FQNEAQ (reference sequence). The CDR3 loop is CASSYGDTEAFF.

The chain has TRBV12-3 or TRBV12-4 and TRBJ2-3; TCRdb reports TRBD1, a call that lacks DNA to check it against. The CDR3 runs 15 residues. The CDR3: CASSLGGGTADTQYF.

V is TRBV29-1 and J is TRBJ1-1. Per germline, CDR1 SQVTM and CDR2 ANQGSEA. The CDR3 sequence is 12 residues long. CDR3: CSVESTATEAFF. The full variable domain, in which reference TRBV29-1 and TRBJ1-1 provide the parts outside the CDR3, is SAVISQKPSRDICQRGTSLTIQCQVDSQVTMMFWYRQQPGQSLTLIATANQGSEATYESGFVIDKFPISRPNLTFSTLTVSNMSPEDSSIYLCSVESTATEAFFGQGTRLTVV.

The V call is TRBV3-1, the J call TRBJ2-5; the TCRdb call, TRBD1, lacks DNA for checking. CDR3 length: 14 amino acids. Germline assignment: CDR1 LGHDT and CDR2 YNNKEL (reference sequence). The CDR3: CASSQRGAEETQYF.

The chain combines TRBV10-1 with TRBJ2-7. This CDR3 has 12 amino acids. Germline V gives CDR1 WNHNN, CDR2 SYGVQD (reference sequence). This CDR3 is CASSESGYEQYF.

V is TRBV20-1 and J is TRBJ1-2; without DNA, the TCRdb call of TRBD1 cannot be checked. This CDR3 is built from 14 residues. From germline, CDR1 is DFQATT and CDR2 SNEGSKA (reference sequence). The CDR3 spells CSARDRGIGYGYTF.

CDR3 loop: CSASEYGSLNTEAFF. The chain joins TRBV20-1 to TRBJ1-1. This CDR3 contains 15 residues. CDR1 and CDR2 (germline): DFQATT, SNEGSKA (reference sequence).

CDR3 sequence reads: CASRRTGVPGEKLFF. The V and J genes are TRBV12-3 or TRBV12-4 and TRBJ1-4; TCRdb calls TRBD1, which cannot be checked without DNA. The CDR3 length is 15 residues.

The chain carries TRBV5-1 and TRBJ1-1. Germline CDR1 SGHRS, CDR2 YFSETQ. CDR3 length: 13 amino acids. The CDR3 spells CASSGMGNTEAFF.

The chain employs TRBV3-1 and TRBJ2-2; the D gene TCRdb calls, TRBD2, cannot be checked with no DNA. Looked up from germline, CDR1 is LGHDT and CDR2 is YNNKEL (reference sequence). This CDR3 is 16 amino acids long. The CDR3 protein is CASSQGGGALTGELFF.

The J gene is TRBJ1-6, the V gene TRBV7-9; TCRdb indicates TRBD1, and absent DNA this call remains unverified. The CDR3 spans 17 residues. Germline-derived CDR1 and CDR2 are SEHNR and FQNEAQ (reference sequence). The CDR3 loop reads CASSLINRGSGNSPLHF.